This record looks at one T cell receptor (beta chain) sequence and its context. The data are from a study of CDR3 diversity in severe acne. TCRdb fed the PCR reads into MiXCR, producing one record per CDR3 protein. The sample contains about 76,000 distinct CDR3 sequences, under 65% of which appear only once. The germline gives CDR1 SEHNR, CDR2 FQNEAQ (reference sequence). Germline trimming cut 0 bases from V and 10 bases from J; bases unmatched to any gene: 8. The CDR3 loop spans 16 amino acids. The receptor was derived from a male donor in good health, without acne. The sample consisted of blood. This chain joins TRBV7-9 and TRBJ1-6; 8 nucleotides agree with TRBD1. CDR3 in amino acids: CASSLATGTGGSPLHF. Here the CDR3 DNA reads TGTGCCAGCAGCTTAGCTACCGGGACAGGTGGATCACCCCTCCACTTT.